Below are 32 T cell receptor beta chains sequenced from a single sample in a study of control samples from healthy donors and cancer patients (dated by TCRdb to about 2020). Library preparation was by the immunoSEQ multiplex PCR assay. The table was pulled from immuneACCESS by TCRdb, which kept in-frame rearrangements only. Such tables lose some clones; where checked, under half of the loss comes from unresolved V genes, and the rest has no known cause. This sample lists some 120,000 clones; 75% to 90% were detected once. The ten largest clones represent around 1.2% of the sample. Sequencing input: PBMCs. These receptors all stem from a woman in her forties or fifties with colorectal cancer.

This clone was detected a few times. An end of the junction differs from the germline gene, which may be a read error. The V and J genes are TRBV7-6 and TRBJ2-7, with TRBD2 matching 10 bases. CDR3 length: 16 amino acids. Germline CDR1 is SGHVS and CDR2 is FNYEAQ. The CDR3 coding sequence is TGTGCCAGCAGCCGCCTAGCGGGGGCTTCCTCCCACGAGCAGTACTTC. It yields the protein CASSRLAGASSHEQYF.

This chain joins TRBV5-1 and TRBJ2-3, with 7 positions matching TRBD2. Germline V gene data show CDR1 as SGHRS and CDR2 as YFSETQ. There are 16 residues in the CDR3. Trimming removed 7 bases from V and 2 bases from J; junction bases left unmatched: 13. Written as DNA, the CDR3 is TGCGCCAGCGCCCGTCGGGGGGACGGAGACACAGATACGCAGTATTTT. It translates to CASARRGDGDTDTQYF.

The chain joins TRBV6-6 to TRBJ2-7; D is perhaps TRBD1 (6 bases). This CDR3 has 14 amino acids. V lost 2 bases and J lost 4, with 12 bases in between. Germline CDR1 is MNHNY and CDR2 is SVGAGI (reference sequence). The CDR3 sequence: CASSYATGYYEQYF. The CDR3 DNA sequence: TGTGCCAGCAGTTACGCGACAGGATATTACGAGCAGTACTTC.

This clone was counted a few times. The chain joins TRBV2 to TRBJ2-2, with D possibly TRBD1 on 6 matching bases. The CDR3 is 14 amino acids. Deletions cut 6 bases from V and 2 bases from J, with 10 bases between. The germline gives CDR1 SNHLY, CDR2 FYNNEI. The CDR3 loop reads CASRAGVNTGELFF. The CDR3 nucleotides read TGTGCCAGCAGGGCAGGGGTAAACACCGGGGAGCTGTTTTTT.

The J gene is TRBJ1-2, the V gene TRBV27; D is undetermined. CDR3 size: 15 residues. The V gene's germline CDR1 is MNHEY and CDR2 SMNVEV (reference sequence). Deletions cut 2 bases from V and 8 bases from J, with 18 bases between. The chain's CDR3 is CASSLGRMLVGGYTF. The CDR3 coding sequence is TGTGCCAGCAGTTTAGGTCGCATGTTGGTTGGCGGCTACACCTTC.

The chain is built from TRBV11-2 and TRBJ2-7; 8 bases line up with TRBD2. The CDR3 is made up of 15 amino acids. Germline loops: CDR1 SGHAT, CDR2 FQNNGV. J lost 3 bases, V lost 5 bases, and 9 bases had no gene match. CDR3 DNA sequence: TGTGCCAGCAGCCCAAGGGCGGGAGGTGGCTACGAGCAGTACTTC. Translated: CASSPRAGGGYEQYF.

CDR3 loop: CASSVRGRGTEAFF. The CDR3 coding sequence is TGTGCCAGTAGTGTCAGGGGGAGGGGGACTGAAGCTTTCTTT. The V and J genes are TRBV19 and TRBJ1-1, with 7 bases identical to TRBD1. Germline V gene lookup returns CDR1 LNHDA and CDR2 SQIVND (reference sequence). J was trimmed by 5 bases and V by 5 bases; bases with no gene match: 8. This CDR3 has 14 residues.

V gene TRBV19 combines with J gene TRBJ1-4, with a weak D call TRBD1 (5 bases). Per germline, CDR1 LNHDA and CDR2 SQIVND (reference sequence). V shed 6 bases and J shed 8 bases, with 19 bases lying between them. The CDR3 length is 15 residues. CDR3 residues: CASSNPRGGEEKLFF. In nucleotides, the CDR3 is TGTGCCAGTAGCAATCCCCGGGGCGGGGAAGAAAAACTGTTTTTT.

This chain uses TRBV24-1 with TRBJ1-2, with a possible D match to TRBD1 (5 bases). The V end lost 0 bases, the J end lost 3 bases, and 7 bases lay between the germline ends. Germline loops: CDR1 KGHDR, CDR2 SFDVKD. The CDR3 loop spans 14 amino acids. In DNA, the CDR3 is TGTGCCACCAGTGATTTGCAGGGTTACTATGGCTACACCTTC. Translated: CATSDLQGYYGYTF.

The chain has TRBV15 and TRBJ2-1; possible D gene TRBD1, 6 bases. This CDR3 has 18 residues. Trimming took 0 bases from V and 2 from J, leaving 17 bases between them. Germline V gene sequence: CDR1 LNHNV, CDR2 YYDKDF (reference sequence). The CDR3 DNA follows: TGTGCCACCAGCAGAGATCACAGGGAGAACTTTCCCTACAATGAGCAGTTCTTC. As protein: CATSRDHRENFPYNEQFF. The whole variable domain, remainder taken from reference TRBV15 and TRBJ2-1, is DAMVIQNPRYQVTQFGKPVTLSCSQTLNHNVMYWYQQKSSQAPKLLFHYYDKDFNNEADTPDNFQSRRPNTSFCFLDIRSPGLGDTAMYLCATSRDHRENFPYNEQFFGPGTRLTVL.

The rearrangement uses TRBV5-1 and TRBJ1-1, with a possible D match to TRBD1 (5 bases). The V end was cut by 6 bases, the J end by 4 bases, with 13 bases between. Germline V gene data show CDR1 as SGHRS and CDR2 as YFSETQ. This CDR3 is 13 amino acids long. This CDR3 is CASTSAGLTEAFF. For the CDR3, the DNA is TGCGCCAGCACCTCGGCAGGGCTCACTGAAGCTTTCTTT.

As DNA, the CDR3 is TGTGCCAGCAGCCAAGGATCGGGGAAGGGTGAGCAGTTCTTC. It translates to CASSQGSGKGEQFF. V gene TRBV3-1 (or the pseudogene TRBV3-2) combines with J gene TRBJ2-1; D might be TRBD2 (5 bases). The V gene's germline CDR1 is LGHDT and CDR2 YNNKEL (reference sequence). V was pared by 1 base and J by 9 bases, with 13 bases between. This CDR3 contains 14 residues.

This clone was found a few times. V usage is TRBV5-8 and J usage is TRBJ1-1, with no clear D. Germline CDR1 is SGHTS and CDR2 is YDEGEE. This CDR3 spans 17 amino acids. V lost 3 bases, J lost 3 bases, and 21 bases lay in between. Here the CDR3 DNA reads TGTGCCAGCAGCTGGGCGGGAGGGTACTCCGGAGACACTGAAGCTTTCTTT. Translation: CASSWAGGYSGDTEAFF.

This sequence joins TRBV28 and TRBJ1-5; D ambiguous. Trimming took 3 bases from V and 4 from J, leaving 4 bases between them. The length of the CDR3 is 12 residues. CDR1 and CDR2 from the germline V gene are MDHEN and SYDVKM. In DNA, the CDR3 is TGTGCCAGCAGTTTTGCGAATCAGCCCCAGCATTTT. The encoded protein is CASSFANQPQHF.

The gene calls are TRBV7-9 and TRBJ2-1, with 13 bases identical to TRBD2. V was clipped by 5 bases and J by 7 bases; unmatched bases: 5. Germline CDR1 SEHNR, CDR2 FQNEAQ (reference sequence). The CDR3 sequence is 15 residues long. The CDR3 is CASSPLAGGDNEQFF. The CDR3 nucleotides read TGTGCCAGCAGCCCACTAGCGGGGGGGGATAATGAGCAGTTCTTC.

The chain couples TRBV9 to TRBJ1-5; a weak D match, TRBD1 (6 bases). This CDR3 contains 15 residues. Germline V lookup: CDR1 SGDLS, CDR2 YYNGEE. V lost 2 bases to trimming and J lost 0 bases, with 9 bases between them. The CDR3 loop reads CASSVQGNSNQPQHF. CDR3 DNA sequence: TGTGCCAGCAGCGTCCAGGGGAATAGCAATCAGCCCCAGCATTTT.

The gene calls are TRBV7-2 and TRBJ2-7; D remains unclear. V was clipped by 1 base and J by 10 bases, with 17 bases between them. The CDR3 covers 14 residues. Germline V gene sequence: CDR1 SGHTA, CDR2 FQGNSA. DNA for the CDR3: TGTGCCAGCAGCTTAGGGTTTAGCACCTTTGGTCAGTACTTC. This encodes CASSLGFSTFGQYF.

This clone was detected only once. This chain connects TRBV18 to TRBJ1-1, with D maybe TRBD1 (5 bases). Trimming shortened V by 0 bases and J by 5 bases, and 16 bases separated the two germline ends. There are 16 residues in the CDR3. Germline V gene lookup returns CDR1 KGHSH and CDR2 LQKENI. The CDR3 DNA sequence: TGTGCCAGCTCACCACCGAATAGGCCAGGGAGGACTGAAGCTTTCTTT. Its protein product is CASSPPNRPGRTEAFF.

DNA of the CDR3: TGTGCCAGCAGTTTACAGGGTTTGAGGCAGCCCCAGCATTTT. It specifies CASSLQGLRQPQHF. The V call is TRBV27, the J call TRBJ1-5; maybe TRBD1 (5 bases). The germline gives CDR1 MNHEY, CDR2 SMNVEV (reference sequence). Trimming shortened V by 2 bases and J by 7 bases, and 12 bases separated the two germline ends. The CDR3 totals 14 residues.

This chain uses TRBV19 with TRBJ1-1; 9 bases match TRBD1. This CDR3 has 15 residues. CDR1 and CDR2 from the germline V gene are LNHDA and SQIVND (reference sequence). With V trimmed by 3 bases and J by 3 bases, 5 bases remained unmatched. The CDR3 DNA sequence: TGTGCCAGTAGTATCAGGACAGGGGTGGACACTGAAGCTTTCTTT. Translation gives CASSIRTGVDTEAFF.

The chain joins TRBV19 to TRBJ1-5; 9 positions agree with TRBD1. Germline V gene lookup returns CDR1 LNHDA and CDR2 SQIVND (reference sequence). This CDR3 is built from 15 residues. V shed 1 base and J 3 bases; nucleotides not matched to a gene: 1. The CDR3 sequence is CASSIGDRDNQPQHF. The CDR3 region has the DNA TGTGCCAGTAGTATAGGGGACAGGGACAATCAGCCCCAGCATTTT.

The chain employs TRBV30 and TRBJ1-2, with TRBD1 identical over 7 bases. Germline loops: CDR1 GTSNPN, CDR2 SVGIG (reference sequence). V dropped 4 bases and J dropped 8; count of bases not matched to a gene: 13. There are 14 residues in the CDR3. CDR3 DNA: TGTGCCTGGACAAAGACAGGGCCTTTCGGAGGCTACACCTTC. It is translated as CAWTKTGPFGGYTF.

V is TRBV5-6 and J is TRBJ1-2; no definite D call. This CDR3 has 14 amino acids. The V and J ends lost 0 bases and 3 bases respectively, with 9 bases between them. Per germline, CDR1 SGHDT and CDR2 YYEEEE. In DNA form, the CDR3 reads TGTGCCAGCAGCTTGGAGGCCCGATACTATGGCTACACCTTC. Encoded protein: CASSLEARYYGYTF.

The genes are TRBV19 and TRBJ1-5; the match to TRBD1 covers 7 bases. In germline, CDR1 is LNHDA, CDR2 SQIVND (reference sequence). The junction had 2 bases not matched to a gene; V was cut back by 6 bases and J by 3 bases. The CDR3 totals 13 residues. In DNA form, the CDR3 reads TGTGCCAGTAGAGACAGGGACAATCAGCCCCAGCATTTT. It specifies CASRDRDNQPQHF.

This clone has just one count. The chain carries TRBV5-1 and TRBJ2-7; possibly TRBD1 for D (6 bases). CDR3 size: 14 residues. V lost 3 bases and J lost 4, with 14 bases in between. Germline loops: CDR1 SGHRS, CDR2 YFSETQ. Here the CDR3 reads CASSSPQGGYEQYF. The CDR3 coding sequence is TGCGCCAGCAGCTCGCCACAAGGGGGATACGAGCAGTACTTC.

This chain links TRBV7-3 with TRBJ1-2, with 7 bases matching TRBD1. With V trimmed by 4 bases and J by 7 bases, 9 bases remained unmatched. From germline, CDR1 is SGHTA and CDR2 FQGTGA. CDR3 length equals 14 residues. The CDR3 coding sequence is TGTGCCAGCAGCTCTGCAGGGGGATTTGGTGGCTACACCTTC. Translation gives CASSSAGGFGGYTF.

J is TRBJ1-2 and V is TRBV6-5; 8 bases align to TRBD1. Germline V gene sequence: CDR1 MNHEY, CDR2 SVGAGI. The length of the CDR3 is 14 residues. V lost 6 bases to trimming and J lost 5 bases; unmatched junction nucleotides: 8. The CDR3 bases are TGTGCCAGCAGGACAGGGGTTTCCCTTTATGGCTACACCTTC. This gives the protein CASRTGVSLYGYTF.

V usage is TRBV15 and J usage is TRBJ1-4; D unresolved. This CDR3 has 20 amino acids. From germline, CDR1 is LNHNV and CDR2 YYDKDF (reference sequence). The V and J ends lost 0 bases and 3 bases respectively, with 23 bases between them. CDR3 DNA sequence: TGTGCCACCAGCAGAGAATCATCCTTGACGGACTATGTATCTAATGAAAAACTGTTTTTT. Translating gives CATSRESSLTDYVSNEKLFF.

The rearrangement uses TRBV7-9 and TRBJ2-2; no clear D gene. CDR3 length: 15 amino acids. CDR1 is SEHNR and CDR2 is FQNEAQ in the germline V gene (reference sequence). V was trimmed by 4 bases and J by 5 bases, leaving 14 bases between them. The CDR3 DNA reads TGTGCCAGCAGCTCCGCCCCGGTGGAAACCGGGGAGCTGTTTTTT. Translated: CASSSAPVETGELFF.

This chain joins TRBV7-3 and TRBJ2-2, with D perhaps matching TRBD1 or TRBD2 (5 bases each). The V end was cut by 2 bases, the J end by 5 bases, with 18 bases between. The CDR3 is 17 amino acids. Looked up from germline, CDR1 is SGHTA and CDR2 is FQGTGA. This CDR3 is CASSLSSGPARTGELFF. The CDR3 DNA reads as TGTGCCAGCAGCTTATCGTCGGGGCCCGCGAGGACCGGGGAGCTGTTTTTT.

This chain connects TRBV13 to TRBJ2-7; 12 nucleotides match TRBD2. The J segment lost 4 bases and the V segment lost 4 bases, leaving 2 bases of the junction unmatched. Germline V gives CDR1 PRHDT, CDR2 FYEKMQ (reference sequence). The CDR3 loop spans 14 amino acids. CDR3 amino acids: CASSSGLAGYEQYF. In nucleotides, the CDR3 is TGTGCCAGCAGCTCCGGACTAGCGGGATACGAGCAGTACTTC.

The gene calls are TRBV3-1 (or the pseudogene TRBV3-2) and TRBJ1-6; 10 positions match TRBD1. The V segment lost 3 bases and the J segment 5 bases; nucleotides outside the gene matches: 4. This CDR3 has 16 residues. Germline CDR1 reads LGHDT; CDR2 reads YNNKEL (reference sequence). Here the CDR3 DNA reads TGTGCCAGCAGCCAGGGACAGGGGCGAAATAATTCACCCCTCCACTTT. It specifies CASSQGQGRNNSPLHF.